Listed here are 8 T cell receptor beta chains from one sample, sequenced in a study of blood T cell repertoires in COVID-19. The table came from immunoSEQ multiplex PCR; TCRdb's copy has only in-frame clones and leaves some out. Of about 210,000 clones in the sample, 81% are singletons; the top ten hold around 9%. The source material was PBMCs or T cells enriched from blood (not recorded which). Receptors originate from a woman aged 45-60 years with acute COVID-19.

This clone was seen only a few times. The chain employs TRBV21-1 and TRBJ2-2; the DNA was not compared with TRBD2, the D call given in the table. TRBV21-1 has pseudogene status. CDR3 length: 21 residues. The CDR3 nucleotides read TGTGCCAGCGAGGGGAGGAGTACTAGCGGGGGGGCATTCAGCCCTACCGGGGAGCTGTTTTTT. Its protein product is CASEGRSTSGGAFSPTGELFF.

This clone was detected once. An end of the junction differs from the germline gene, which may be a read error. The chain carries TRBV6-5 and TRBJ2-1, with 10 bases fitting TRBD2. CDR1 is MNHEY and CDR2 is SVGAGI in the germline V gene. This CDR3 contains 15 residues. This chain's CDR3 is CASSDSSGSYNEQFF. CDR3 nucleotides: TGTGCCAGCAGTGACTCTAGCGGGAGTTACAATGAGCAGTTCTTC.

The V and J genes are TRBV18 and TRBJ2-5; D may be TRBD1 (5 bases). Trimming removed 4 bases at V and 4 bases at J, with 16 bases between. The CDR3 length is 15 residues. In germline, CDR1 is KGHSH, CDR2 LQKENI. CDR3 bases: TGTGCCAGCTCACTTCTCGGAAGGGGCGGAGAGACCCAGTACTTC. This codes for CASSLLGRGGETQYF.

This rearrangement joins TRBV11-3 to TRBJ2-1, with D unclear. Germline CDR1 is SGHNT and CDR2 is YENEEA. CDR3 length equals 14 residues. V lost 0 bases and J lost 7, with 10 bases in between. CDR3 protein: CASSLDQVSNEQFF. The DNA of the CDR3 is TGTGCCAGCAGCTTAGATCAGGTTTCTAATGAGCAGTTCTTC.

The gene calls are TRBV19 and TRBJ1-5; tentative D call: TRBD1 (5 bases). Germline CDR1 and CDR2: LNHDA and SQIVND (reference sequence). CDR3 length: 18 amino acids. With 3 bases removed from V and 0 bases from J, the gap between germline ends came to 18 bases. CDR3 residues: CASSIGHTGSYSNQPQHF. The CDR3 nucleotides read TGTGCCAGTAGTATTGGGCACACAGGTTCCTATAGCAATCAGCCCCAGCATTTT.

The rearrangement uses TRBV19 and TRBJ2-1; 7 positions agree with TRBD2. Trimming at V came to 2 bases and at J to 7 bases, leaving 11 bases not matched to a gene. CDR1 and CDR2 (germline): LNHDA, SQIVND (reference sequence). The length of the CDR3 is 16 residues. As DNA, the CDR3 is TGTGCCAGTAGTATAACCTCCGCGGGAGTAGGAAATGAGCAGTTCTTC. It encodes CASSITSAGVGNEQFF. Full variable domain (outside the CDR3, taken from reference TRBV19 and TRBJ2-1): DGGITQSPKYLFRKEGQNVTLSCEQNLNHDAMYWYRQDPGQGLRLIYYSQIVNDFQKGDIAEGYSVSREKKESFPLTVTSAQKNPTAFYLCASSITSAGVGNEQFFGPGTRLTVL.

V and J are TRBV18 and TRBJ2-1, with D possibly TRBD2 on 5 matching bases. V was trimmed by 1 base and J by 15 bases, leaving 13 bases between them. This CDR3 comprises 12 residues. CDR1 KGHSH and CDR2 LQKENI come from the germline V gene. The CDR3 DNA reads as TGTGCCAGCTCACCACTTGACTATGTGGGGTTCTTC. Translating it yields CASSPLDYVGFF.

V is TRBV29-1 and J is TRBJ1-5; D remains unclear. In germline, CDR1 is SQVTM, CDR2 ANQGSEA. The CDR3 totals 12 residues. Trimming removed 6 bases from V and 5 bases from J, with 11 bases in between. The CDR3 loop reads CSVSATDQPQHF. The CDR3 DNA reads as TGCAGCGTAAGTGCCACTGATCAGCCCCAGCATTTT.